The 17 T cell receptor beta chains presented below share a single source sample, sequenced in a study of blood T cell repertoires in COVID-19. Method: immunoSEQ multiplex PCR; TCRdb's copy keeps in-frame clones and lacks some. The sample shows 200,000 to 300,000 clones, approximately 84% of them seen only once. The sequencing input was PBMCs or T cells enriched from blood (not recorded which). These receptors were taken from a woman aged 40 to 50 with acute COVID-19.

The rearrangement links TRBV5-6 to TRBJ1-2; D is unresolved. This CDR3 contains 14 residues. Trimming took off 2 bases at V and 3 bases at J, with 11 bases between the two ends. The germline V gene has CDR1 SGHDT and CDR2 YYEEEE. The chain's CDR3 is CASSLAGVYYGYTF. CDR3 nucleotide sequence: TGTGCCAGCAGCTTAGCCGGGGTTTACTATGGCTACACCTTC. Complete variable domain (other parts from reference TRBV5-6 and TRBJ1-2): DAGVTQSPTHLIKTRGQQVTLRCSPKSGHDTVSWYQQALGQGPQFIFQYYEEEERQRGNFPDRFSGHQFPNYSSELNVNALLLGDSALYLCASSLAGVYYGYTFGSGTRLTVV.

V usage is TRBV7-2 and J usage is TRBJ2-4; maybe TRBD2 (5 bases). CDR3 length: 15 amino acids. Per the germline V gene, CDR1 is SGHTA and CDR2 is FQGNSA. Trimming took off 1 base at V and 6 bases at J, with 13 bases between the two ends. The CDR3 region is CASSLDVATGNIQYF. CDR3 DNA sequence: TGTGCCAGCAGCTTAGATGTAGCGACCGGAAACATTCAGTACTTC.

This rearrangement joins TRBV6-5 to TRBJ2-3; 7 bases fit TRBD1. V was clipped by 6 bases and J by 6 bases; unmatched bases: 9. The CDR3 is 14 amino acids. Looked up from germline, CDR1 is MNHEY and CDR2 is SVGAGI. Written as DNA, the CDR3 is TGTGCCAGCAGCGACAGGGTGGGAGTGGATACGCAGTATTTT. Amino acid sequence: CASSDRVGVDTQYF.

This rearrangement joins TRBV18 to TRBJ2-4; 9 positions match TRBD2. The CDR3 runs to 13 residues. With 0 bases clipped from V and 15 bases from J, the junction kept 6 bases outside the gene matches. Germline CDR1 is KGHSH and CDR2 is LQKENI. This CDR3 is CASSPPVAGAVYF. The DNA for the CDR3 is TGTGCCAGCTCACCACCGGTAGCGGGGGCGGTGTACTTC.

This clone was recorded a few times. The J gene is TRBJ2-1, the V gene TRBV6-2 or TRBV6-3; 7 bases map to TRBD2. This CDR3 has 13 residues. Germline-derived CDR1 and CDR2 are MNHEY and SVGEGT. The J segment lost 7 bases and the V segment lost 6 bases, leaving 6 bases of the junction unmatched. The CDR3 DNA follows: TGTGCCAGCAGCCCCCCGGGGGGTAATGAGCAGTTCTTC. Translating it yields CASSPPGGNEQFF.

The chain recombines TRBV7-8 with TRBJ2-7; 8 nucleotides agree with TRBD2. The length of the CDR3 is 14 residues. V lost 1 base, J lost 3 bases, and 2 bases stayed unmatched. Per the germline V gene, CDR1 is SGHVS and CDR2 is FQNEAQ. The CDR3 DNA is TGTGCCAGCAGCTTAGGGCTAGCGGGCTACGAGCAGTACTTC. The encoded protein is CASSLGLAGYEQYF.

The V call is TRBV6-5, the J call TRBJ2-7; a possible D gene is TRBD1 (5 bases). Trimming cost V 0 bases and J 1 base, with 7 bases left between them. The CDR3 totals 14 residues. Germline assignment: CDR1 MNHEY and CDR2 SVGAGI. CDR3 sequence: CASSYSTVSYEQYF. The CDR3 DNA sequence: TGTGCCAGCAGTTACTCGACAGTATCCTACGAGCAGTACTTC.

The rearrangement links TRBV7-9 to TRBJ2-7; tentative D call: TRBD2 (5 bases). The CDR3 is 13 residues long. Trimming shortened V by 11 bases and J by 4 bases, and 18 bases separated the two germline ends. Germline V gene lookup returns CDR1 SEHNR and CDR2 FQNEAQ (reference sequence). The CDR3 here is CAVFGVPNYEQYF. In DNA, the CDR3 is TGTGCCGTCTTCGGGGTTCCCAATTACGAGCAGTACTTC. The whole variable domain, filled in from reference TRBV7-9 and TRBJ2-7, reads DTGVSQNPRHKITKRGQNVTFRCDPISEHNRLYWYRQTLGQGPEFLTYFQNEAQLEKSRLLSDRFSAERPKGSFSTLEIQRTEQGDSAMYLCAVFGVPNYEQYFGPGTRLTVT.

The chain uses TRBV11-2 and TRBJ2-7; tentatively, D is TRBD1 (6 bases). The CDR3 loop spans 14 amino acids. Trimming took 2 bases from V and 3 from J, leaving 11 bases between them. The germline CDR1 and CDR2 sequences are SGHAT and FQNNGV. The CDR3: CASSLIVRGYEQYF. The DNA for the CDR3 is TGTGCCAGCAGCTTAATAGTCAGGGGCTACGAGCAGTACTTC.

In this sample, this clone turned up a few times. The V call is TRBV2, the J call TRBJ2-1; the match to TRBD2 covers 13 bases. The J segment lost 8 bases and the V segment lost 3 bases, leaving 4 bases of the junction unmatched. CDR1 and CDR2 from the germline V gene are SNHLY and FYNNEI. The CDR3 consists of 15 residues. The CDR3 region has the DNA TGTGCCAGCAGTGACCGGACTAGCGGGAGCTATGAGCAGTTCTTC. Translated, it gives CASSDRTSGSYEQFF. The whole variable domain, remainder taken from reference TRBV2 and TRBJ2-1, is EPEVTQTPSHQVTQMGQEVILRCVPISNHLYFYWYRQILGQKVEFLVSFYNNEISEKSEIFDDQFSVERPDGSNFTLKIRSTKLEDSAMYFCASSDRTSGSYEQFFGPGTRLTVL.

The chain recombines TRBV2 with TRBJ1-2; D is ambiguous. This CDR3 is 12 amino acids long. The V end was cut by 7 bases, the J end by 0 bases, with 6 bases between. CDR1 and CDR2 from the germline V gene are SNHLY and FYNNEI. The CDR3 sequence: CASKEPNYGYTF. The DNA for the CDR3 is TGTGCCAGCAAGGAGCCTAACTATGGCTACACCTTC.

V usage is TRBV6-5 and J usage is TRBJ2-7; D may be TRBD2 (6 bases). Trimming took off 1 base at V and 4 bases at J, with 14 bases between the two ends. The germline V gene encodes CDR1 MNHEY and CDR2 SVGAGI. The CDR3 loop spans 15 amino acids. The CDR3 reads CASSYLAGPTYEQYF. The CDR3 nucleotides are TGTGCCAGCAGTTACTTGGCGGGACCAACTTACGAGCAGTACTTC.

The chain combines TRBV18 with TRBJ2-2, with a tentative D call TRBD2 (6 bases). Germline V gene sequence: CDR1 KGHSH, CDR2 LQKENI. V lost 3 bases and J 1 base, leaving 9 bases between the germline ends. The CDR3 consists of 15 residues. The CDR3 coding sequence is TGTGCCAGCTCACCTCGGCGGGAGAACACCGGGGAGCTGTTTTTT. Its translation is CASSPRRENTGELFF.

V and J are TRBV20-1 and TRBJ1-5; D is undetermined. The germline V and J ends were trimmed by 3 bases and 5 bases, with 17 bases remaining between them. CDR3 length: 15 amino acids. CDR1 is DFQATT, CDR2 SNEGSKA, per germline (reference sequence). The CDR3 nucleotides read TGCAGTGCTAGTTTGGGAGGGCGGTTGGATCAGCCCCAGCATTTT. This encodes CSASLGGRLDQPQHF.

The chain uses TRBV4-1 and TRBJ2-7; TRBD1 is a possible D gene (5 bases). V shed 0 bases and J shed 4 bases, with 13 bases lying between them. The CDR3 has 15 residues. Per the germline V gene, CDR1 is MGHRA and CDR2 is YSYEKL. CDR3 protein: CASSQDPAGRYEQYF. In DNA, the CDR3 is TGCGCCAGCAGCCAAGATCCGGCAGGGCGATACGAGCAGTACTTC.

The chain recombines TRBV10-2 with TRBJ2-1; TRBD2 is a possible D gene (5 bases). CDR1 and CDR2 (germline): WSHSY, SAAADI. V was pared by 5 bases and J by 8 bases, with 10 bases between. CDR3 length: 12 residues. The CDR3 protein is CASSRGGYEQFF. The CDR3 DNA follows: TGCGCCAGCAGTCGCGGAGGCTATGAGCAGTTCTTC.

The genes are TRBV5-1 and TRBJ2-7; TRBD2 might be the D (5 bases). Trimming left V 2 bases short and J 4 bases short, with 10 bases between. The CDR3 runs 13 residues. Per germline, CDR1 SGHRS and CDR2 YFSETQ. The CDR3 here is CASSFTGSYEQYF. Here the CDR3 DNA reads TGCGCCAGCAGCTTTACGGGATCGTACGAGCAGTACTTC. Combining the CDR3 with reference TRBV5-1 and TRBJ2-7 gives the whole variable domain KAGVTQTPRYLIKTRGQQVTLSCSPISGHRSVSWYQQTPGQGLQFLFEYFSETQRNKGNFPGRFSGRQFSNSRSEMNVSTLELGDSALYLCASSFTGSYEQYFGPGTRLTVT.